Listed here is a single T cell receptor (beta chain). Its antigen remains unidentified. The sample is drawn from a study of cytomegalovirus exposure and HLA in healthy donors. Whole-study results and caveats: Only CMV serostatus was available as immune exposure information. Cytomegalovirus-associated TCR beta chains were listed, numbering 150 to 200.

Amplification used 60 Vbeta primers and 13 Jbeta primers. TCRdb keeps only in-frame clones here, not all; method: immunoSEQ multiplex PCR. The sample features tens of thousands of clones, with 3% to 4% in its top ten. The V gene end was trimmed by 6 bases and the J gene end by 4 bases; junction bases not matched to a gene: 7. The CDR3 runs to 14 residues. The V gene's germline CDR1 is MNHNS and CDR2 SASEGT. The genes are TRBV6-1 and TRBJ1-2; 8 bases align to TRBD1. The sequence was collected from a man between 18 and 29 years old in good health and CMV-seropositive. The sample consisted of PBMCs. CDR3 protein: CASRAGTGVYGYTF. For the CDR3, the DNA is TGTGCCAGCAGGGCCGGGACAGGCGTCTATGGCTACACCTTC.